Each of the 23 T cell receptor beta chains below was sequenced from the same sample in a study of cytomegalovirus exposure and HLA in healthy donors. The PCR made use of 60 Vbeta and 13 Jbeta primers. Sequenced by immunoSEQ multiplex PCR; TCRdb stores in-frame clones only, minus some. The data hold approximately 140,000 clones, with about four fifths observed a single time. What was sequenced was PBMCs. The source is a male donor in good health and CMV-seropositive.

As to this clone: A junction end diverges from the germline sequence, so it may reflect a read error. The CDR3 nucleotides read TGTGCCAGTAGTATAGTTCAGCGGAGGAGCTATGGCTACCCCTTC. It is translated as CASSIVQRRSYGYPF. This rearrangement joins TRBV19 to TRBJ1-2; D not certain. CDR3 length equals 15 residues. Germline V gives CDR1 LNHDA, CDR2 SQIVND (reference sequence).

V usage is TRBV5-6 and J usage is TRBJ2-7; 7 bases align to TRBD1. J gave up 3 bases and V 3 bases, and 9 bases lay outside the gene matches. Germline values: CDR1 SGHDT, CDR2 YYEEEE. The CDR3 sequence is 15 residues long. This chain's CDR3 is CASSSLQGNGYEQYF. CDR3 coding DNA: TGTGCCAGCAGCTCACTACAGGGGAACGGCTACGAGCAGTACTTC.

The chain combines TRBV6-6 with TRBJ1-2; 9 bases fit TRBD1. Germline V CDR1 and CDR2: MNHNY, SVGAGI (reference sequence). The CDR3 extends over 15 amino acids. The junction had 5 bases not matched to a gene; V was cut back by 2 bases and J by 4 bases. In nucleotides, the CDR3 is TGTGCCAGCAGTTACGGGACAGGGAGTTCCTATGGCTACACCTTC. Translated, it gives CASSYGTGSSYGYTF.

The chain's CDR3 is CASSVVGAGAGDTQYF. The DNA for the CDR3 is TGTGCCAGCAGCGTAGTAGGGGCGGGAGCCGGCGATACGCAGTATTTT. The gene calls are TRBV9 and TRBJ2-3, with 7 bases aligning to TRBD2. Germline assignment: CDR1 SGDLS and CDR2 YYNGEE. The CDR3 has 16 amino acids. The ends lost 0 bases at V and 6 bases at J; junction bases unmatched: 10. The full variable domain, its missing parts supplied by reference TRBV9 and TRBJ2-3, is DSGVTQTPKHLITATGQRVTLRCSPRSGDLSVYWYQQSLDQGLQFLIQYYNGEERAKGNILERFSAQQFPDLHSELNLSSLELGDSALYFCASSVVGAGAGDTQYFGPGTRLTVL.

This clone occurred a few times. This chain uses TRBV12-5 with TRBJ1-5; 10 positions match TRBD1. Germline CDR1 and CDR2: LGHNT and FRNRAP. Germline trimming cut 5 bases from V and 3 bases from J; bases unmatched to any gene: 7. CDR3 length: 16 residues. The CDR3 DNA reads TGTGCTAGTGGTCTCCCGGGACAGGGGTCCAATCAGCCCCAGCATTTT. Translating it yields CASGLPGQGSNQPQHF.

This clone is a singleton in its sample. This chain joins TRBV23-1 and TRBJ2-6, with D unclear. TRBV23-1 is an open reading frame, and its role is uncertain. With 4 bases removed from V and 4 bases from J, the gap between germline ends came to 17 bases. The CDR3 extends over 17 amino acids. The CDR3 region is CASSPRPAAAGANVLTF. CDR3 in DNA: TGCGCCAGCAGTCCCCGACCTGCGGCAGCGGGGGCCAACGTCCTGACTTTC.

This chain links TRBV5-1 with TRBJ1-4; perhaps TRBD1 as D (5 bases). The CDR3 is 15 amino acids. Trimming took 1 base from V and 4 from J, leaving 11 bases between them. Germline assignment: CDR1 SGHRS and CDR2 YFSETQ. The CDR3 coding sequence is TGCGCCAGCAGCTTGTCGGCAGGGCTTAATGAAAAACTGTTTTTT. It yields the protein CASSLSAGLNEKLFF.

CDR3 sequence reads: CASNWGQEQETQYF. CDR3 nucleotide sequence: TGTGCCAGTAATTGGGGACAGGAACAAGAGACCCAGTACTTC. The gene calls are TRBV19 and TRBJ2-5; 8 bases fit TRBD1. The CDR3 extends over 14 amino acids. V lost 7 bases and J lost 2; bases outside the gene matches: 6. Germline-derived CDR1 and CDR2 are LNHDA and SQIVND (reference sequence). Variable domain in full (rest from reference TRBV19 and TRBJ2-5): DGGITQSPKYLFRKEGQNVTLSCEQNLNHDAMYWYRQDPGQGLRLIYYSQIVNDFQKGDIAEGYSVSREKKESFPLTVTSAQKNPTAFYLCASNWGQEQETQYFGPGTRLLVL.

The J gene is TRBJ2-5, the V gene TRBV27, with a possible D match to TRBD1 (6 bases). Matching the DNA end better, TRBJ2-7 makes the J call doubtful. The V gene's germline CDR1 is MNHEY and CDR2 SMNVEV (reference sequence). The CDR3 has 13 residues. CDR3 sequence reads: CASSYRESYEQYF. CDR3 bases: TGTGCCAGCAGCTACAGGGAAAGCTACGAGCAGTACTTC.

This clone was seen just once. The chain is built from TRBV28 and TRBJ2-7; TRBD2 agrees at 7 bases. Trimming took 4 bases from V and 2 from J; bases not matched to a gene: 11. Germline assignment: CDR1 MDHEN and CDR2 SYDVKM. The CDR3 extends over 16 amino acids. The CDR3 region has the DNA TGTGCCAGCAGTTCCCCCTGGGCTAGCGGACCCTACGAGCAGTACTTC. As protein: CASSSPWASGPYEQYF.

This chain links TRBV5-6 with TRBJ2-7; TRBD2 matches 8 bases. With V trimmed by 4 bases and J by 2 bases, 5 bases remained unmatched. Germline-derived CDR1 and CDR2 are SGHDT and YYEEEE. The CDR3 is made up of 14 amino acids. The chain's CDR3 is CASSNSGDAYEQYF. CDR3 nucleotides: TGTGCCAGCAGCAATAGCGGGGACGCCTACGAGCAGTACTTC.

V gene TRBV19 combines with J gene TRBJ2-2; 8 bases are shared with TRBD1. Germline assignment: CDR1 LNHDA and CDR2 SQIVND (reference sequence). J gave up 6 bases and V 2 bases, and 8 bases lay outside the gene matches. There are 16 residues in the CDR3. The CDR3 DNA follows: TGTGCCAGTAGTATACGTGGACAGGGTACGGCCGGGGAGCTGTTTTTT. It specifies CASSIRGQGTAGELFF.

The chain has TRBV18 and TRBJ2-7; 12 nucleotides line up with TRBD2. J gave up 0 bases and V 5 bases, and 5 bases lay outside the gene matches. The CDR3 contains 16 residues. Germline CDR1 KGHSH, CDR2 LQKENI. The CDR3, as DNA: TGTGCCAGCTCATACCGGACTAGCGGGACCTCCTACGAGCAGTACTTC. Translating gives CASSYRTSGTSYEQYF.

The table lists this clone with a count of one. J is TRBJ2-3 and V is TRBV6-5; D is uncertain. Germline values: CDR1 MNHEY, CDR2 SVGAGI. The CDR3 length is 16 residues. V dropped 0 bases and J dropped 0 bases, with 10 bases sitting between them. CDR3 DNA: TGTGCCAGCAGTTACTCCAACTTCCCGAGCACAGATACGCAGTATTTT. The encoded protein is CASSYSNFPSTDTQYF.

The chain uses TRBV7-8 and TRBJ2-7, with D tentatively TRBD2 (6 bases). This CDR3 spans 14 amino acids. Germline-derived CDR1 and CDR2 are SGHVS and FQNEAQ. The V end lost 5 bases, the J end lost 3 bases, and 14 bases lay between the germline ends. This CDR3 reads CASSVRDFGYEQYF. The CDR3 DNA is TGTGCCAGCAGCGTCCGGGACTTTGGCTACGAGCAGTACTTC.

A single count supports this clone. The CDR3 here is CASSQSLEGQETQYF. The CDR3 DNA reads as TGCGCCAGCAGCCAATCCCTGGAGGGCCAAGAGACCCAGTACTTC. The rearrangement joins TRBV4-1 to TRBJ2-5, with D tentatively TRBD2 (6 bases). Trimming removed 2 bases at V and 1 base at J, with 11 bases between. CDR1 is MGHRA, CDR2 YSYEKL, per germline. The CDR3 extends over 15 amino acids.

The chain joins TRBV16 to TRBJ2-2; 8 nucleotides align to TRBD1. Germline V CDR1 and CDR2: KGHSY, FQNENV. The ends lost 2 bases at V and 4 bases at J; junction bases unmatched: 3. CDR3 size: 15 residues. The CDR3 DNA reads as TGTGCCAGCAGCCAAATGACAGGGGTCACCGGGGAGCTGTTTTTT. Amino acid sequence: CASSQMTGVTGELFF. Combining the CDR3 with reference TRBV16 and TRBJ2-2 gives the whole variable domain GEEVAQTPKHLVRGEGQKAKLYCAPIKGHSYVFWYQQVLKNEFKFLISFQNENVFDETGMPKERFSAKCLPNSPCSLEIQATKLEDSAVYFCASSQMTGVTGELFFGEGSRLTVL.

This chain joins TRBV18 and TRBJ1-3, with D perhaps matching TRBD1 (5 bases). V lost 3 bases and J lost 3, with 9 bases in between. Germline V CDR1 and CDR2: KGHSH, LQKENI. The CDR3 consists of 14 residues. DNA for the CDR3: TGTGCCAGCTCACCGGGGCTAGGTGGAAACACCATATATTTT. It encodes CASSPGLGGNTIYF.

The chain links TRBV4-1 to TRBJ2-1, with D unclear. Trimming shortened V by 1 base and J by 0 bases, and 16 bases separated the two germline ends. The CDR3 totals 18 residues. Per the germline V gene, CDR1 is MGHRA and CDR2 is YSYEKL. CDR3 protein: CASSQGIGAPGSYNEQFF. The CDR3 DNA sequence: TGCGCCAGCAGCCAAGGGATTGGCGCCCCGGGCTCCTACAATGAGCAGTTCTTC.

The chain has TRBV7-8 and TRBJ2-2; 12 bases match TRBD2. This CDR3 spans 15 amino acids. CDR1 SGHVS and CDR2 FQNEAQ come from the germline V gene. V lost 7 bases, J lost 6 bases, and 6 bases stayed unmatched. This chain's CDR3 is CASTTRTSGAGELFF. The CDR3 nucleotides are TGTGCCAGCACCACACGGACTAGCGGGGCCGGGGAGCTGTTTTTT.

This clone appeared a few times. This sequence joins TRBV6-5 and TRBJ2-2; tentatively, D is TRBD2 (6 bases). The CDR3 runs to 14 residues. V shed 8 bases and J shed 5 bases, with 15 bases lying between them. Germline lookup yields CDR1 MNHEY and CDR2 SVGAGI. The CDR3 protein is CASCGTPETGELFF. CDR3 sequence (DNA): TGTGCCAGCTGCGGGACCCCAGAAACCGGGGAGCTGTTTTTT.

V and J are TRBV6-5 and TRBJ1-5; tentative D call: TRBD1 (6 bases). V was cut by 5 bases and J by 5 bases, with 10 bases left in between. Germline CDR1 MNHEY, CDR2 SVGAGI. The CDR3 spans 13 residues. CDR3 in amino acids: CASSDRLHQPQHF. The CDR3 bases are TGTGCCAGCAGTGACAGGCTCCATCAGCCCCAGCATTTT.

The count of this clone is one. The chain links TRBV27 to TRBJ2-7; 12 bases align to TRBD1. In germline, CDR1 is MNHEY, CDR2 SMNVEV (reference sequence). The junction had 8 bases not matched to a gene; V was cut back by 5 bases and J by 3 bases. This CDR3 contains 16 residues. The CDR3 loop is CASSPPGTGGFYEQYF. As DNA, the CDR3 is TGTGCCAGCAGTCCCCCCGGGACAGGGGGCTTCTACGAGCAGTACTTC.